The rows below give T cell receptor beta chains drawn from one sample of a study of blood T cell repertoires in COVID-19. TCRdb's copy holds only in-frame clones and misses some; the assay was immunoSEQ multiplex PCR. This sample yields about 200,000 clones, of which 80% to 90% are seen a single time; approximately 11% belongs to the top ten. Sequenced material: peripheral blood. The receptors stem from a human donor with active or convalescent COVID-19. The donor label of this sample is uncertain. The CDR3 runs from the conserved cysteine through the conserved F or W. Fields, in order: clone size, D gene, V gene, J gene, CDR3 protein, CDR3 DNA. The D gene is left open where the match is weak. Expanded clones get a size class; other rows say once, few or many, or leave the size out.

.	TRBD2	TRBV5-1	TRBJ2-7	CASSLRTSEGREQYF	TGCGCCAGCAGCTTGAGGACTAGCGAGGGTAGGGAGCAGTACTTC
.	.	TRBV19	TRBJ1-5	CASRGRTNQPQHF	TGTGCCAGTAGGGGGCGTACCAATCAGCCCCAGCATTTT
once	.	TRBV10-3	TRBJ2-7	CAITIRDNYEQYF	TGTGCCATCACTATCCGGGACAACTACGAGCAGTACTTC
.	.	TRBV2	TRBJ2-7	CAISTGRVGYEQYF	TGTGCCATCTCGACAGGCAGGGTCGGCTACGAGCAGTACTTC
.	.	TRBV6-5	TRBJ2-7	CASSQQDTYEQYF	TGTGCCAGCAGTCAACAGGATACCTACGAGCAGTACTTC
.	.	TRBV10-3	TRBJ2-2	CAISDLGGAGELFF	TGTGCCATCAGCGACCTAGGAGGGGCCGGGGAGCTGTTTTTT
once	TRBD2	TRBV10-3	TRBJ2-2	CAIRSTSGSFMTKGYTNTGELFF	TGTGCCATCAGGAGCACTAGCGGGAGCTTTATGACCAAAGGATACACGAACACCGGGGAGCTGTTTTTT
.	.	TRBV5-4	TRBJ1-4	CASSLTGTPNEKLFF	TGTGCCAGCAGCTTAACCGGGACACCGAATGAAAAACTGTTTTTT
once	TRBD1	TRBV6-4	TRBJ1-6	CASSRDSINSPLHF	TGTGCCAGCAGCAGGGACAGTATTAATTCACCCCTCCACTTT
.	.	TRBV30	TRBJ1-1	CAWSGRGRAFF	TGTGCCTGGAGCGGTCGGGGGAGAGCTTTCTTT
.	TRBD2	TRBV19	TRBJ2-1	CASSGIAGGPINEQFF	TGTGCCAGTAGTGGAATAGCGGGGGGGCCTATCAATGAGCAGTTCTTC
.	.	TRBV30	TRBJ2-5	CAWSAGLKETQYF	TGTGCCTGGAGTGCGGGACTCAAAGAGACCCAGTACTTC
few	TRBD2	TRBV10-3	TRBJ2-2	CAISVSGGNTGELFF	TGTGCCATCAGTGTTAGCGGGGGGAACACCGGGGAGCTGTTTTTT
.	TRBD1	TRBV28	TRBJ1-2	CASSLTGTGAIYGYTF	TGTGCCAGCAGTTTAACGGGGACAGGGGCCATCTATGGCTACACCTTC
.	.	TRBV5-1	TRBJ2-7	CASSLVKGAMTYEQYF	TGCGCCAGCAGCTTGGTAAAAGGGGCGATGACCTACGAGCAGTACTTC
.	.	TRBV4-2	TRBJ1-4	CASSQDYRDRELFF	TGTGCCAGCAGCCAAGATTATCGGGATAGGGAACTGTTTTTT
.	TRBD1	TRBV3-1/TRBV3-2	TRBJ1-6	CASSRPGTAYNSPLHF	TGTGCCAGCAGTCGCCCCGGGACAGCATATAATTCACCCCTCCACTTT
.	.	TRBV11-3	TRBJ2-1	CASSLEDNYNEQFF	TGTGCCAGCAGCTTAGAAGACAATTACAATGAGCAGTTCTTC
.	.	TRBV10-3	TRBJ2-5	CATSASPQYF	TGTGCCACCTCCGCGTCCCCCCAGTACTTC
once	.	TRBV28	TRBJ1-6	CASSLGQGYNSPLHF	TGTGCCAGCAGTTTAGGGCAGGGCTATAATTCACCCCTCCACTTT
.	.	TRBV3-1/TRBV3-2	TRBJ1-1	CASSQIGKGRGAFF	TGTGCCAGCAGCCAAATCGGGAAGGGGAGGGGTGCTTTCTTT
once	TRBD1	TRBV27	TRBJ2-3	CASSHDRGRTDTQYF	TGTGCCAGCAGTCATGACAGGGGGCGCACAGATACGCAGTATTTT
.	TRBD1	TRBV7-9	TRBJ1-2	CASSLQGAYGYTF	TGTGCCAGCAGTCTACAGGGGGCTTATGGCTACACCTTC
.	.	TRBV5-1	TRBJ1-3	CASSLGITQGFSGNTIYF	TGCGCCAGCAGCTTGGGAATCACACAGGGCTTCTCTGGAAACACCATATATTTT
once	TRBD1	TRBV24-1	TRBJ2-2	CATSGTGGKNTGELFF	TGTGCCACCTCAGGAACAGGGGGCAAGAACACCGGGGAGCTGTTTTTT
.	TRBD2	TRBV19	TRBJ2-7	CASSIEGLASYEQYF	TGTGCCAGTAGTATCGAGGGACTAGCATCCTACGAGCAGTACTTC
.	TRBD2	TRBV19	TRBJ2-3	CATRREGRSDTQYF	TGTGCCACCAGGAGGGAGGGCCGGTCAGATACGCAGTATTTT
.	.	TRBV10-1	TRBJ2-7	CASSEWQGSYEQYF	TGCGCCAGCAGTGAGTGGCAGGGATCCTACGAGCAGTACTTC
once	.	TRBV12-5	TRBJ1-3	CASGSGPPSGNTIYF	TGTGCTAGTGGTTCCGGTCCCCCCTCTGGAAACACCATATATTTT
once	TRBD2	TRBV6-4	TRBJ2-3	CASSPSGGADTQYF	TGTGCCAGCAGTCCCTCGGGAGGGGCGGATACGCAGTATTTT
.	.	TRBV10-3	TRBJ1-2	CATSGANYGYTF	TGTGCCACCTCGGGAGCTAACTATGGCTACACCTTC
.	.	TRBV28	TRBJ1-2	CASSLRGSDYGYTF	TGTGCCAGCAGTTTACGGGGGTCCGACTATGGCTACACCTTC
.	.	TRBV7-8	TRBJ2-7	CASSLAQRLGLYEQYF	TGTGCCAGCAGCTTAGCGCAGAGACTAGGCCTCTACGAGCAGTACTTC
few	.	TRBV11-2	TRBJ1-2	CASSPQGNYGYTF	TGTGCCAGCAGCCCACAGGGAAACTATGGCTACACCTTC
.	.	TRBV6-5	TRBJ1-5	CASTGTNRNQPQHF	TGTGCCAGCACCGGGACTAACCGTAATCAGCCCCAGCATTTT
once	TRBD1	TRBV28	TRBJ2-7	CASKPGGVYEQYF	TGTGCCAGCAAACCAGGGGGCGTCTACGAGCAGTACTTC